These 2 T cell receptor beta chains were all obtained from the same sample, sequenced in a study of blood T cell repertoires in COVID-19. Sequencing was performed with immunoSEQ multiplex PCR; in TCRdb, only in-frame clones are kept and a portion is missing. The sample carries around 190,000 clones, around three quarters recorded once. Sample: PBMCs or T cells enriched from blood (not recorded which). The source of these receptors is a woman aged 45-59 years with acute COVID-19.

This clone was observed a handful of times. CDR3 in DNA: TGTGCCAGCAGTGAAGTGGGGGGTGAAAAACTGTTTTTT. It codes for CASSEVGGEKLFF. V usage is TRBV2 and J usage is TRBJ1-4; the D gene is possibly TRBD1 (5 bases). Trimming took 1 base from V and 7 from J, leaving 7 bases between them. Germline V gene data show CDR1 as SNHLY and CDR2 as FYNNEI. This CDR3 is built from 13 residues.

The CDR3 spells CASSLAGSNEQYV. The CDR3 region has the DNA TGTGCCAGCAGTTTAGCCGGGTCCAACGAGCAGTACGTC. The V call is TRBV28, the J call TRBJ2-7; D is ambiguous. V lost 2 bases to trimming and J lost 5 bases, with 10 bases between them. This CDR3 is 13 amino acids long. From germline, CDR1 is MDHEN and CDR2 SYDVKM.